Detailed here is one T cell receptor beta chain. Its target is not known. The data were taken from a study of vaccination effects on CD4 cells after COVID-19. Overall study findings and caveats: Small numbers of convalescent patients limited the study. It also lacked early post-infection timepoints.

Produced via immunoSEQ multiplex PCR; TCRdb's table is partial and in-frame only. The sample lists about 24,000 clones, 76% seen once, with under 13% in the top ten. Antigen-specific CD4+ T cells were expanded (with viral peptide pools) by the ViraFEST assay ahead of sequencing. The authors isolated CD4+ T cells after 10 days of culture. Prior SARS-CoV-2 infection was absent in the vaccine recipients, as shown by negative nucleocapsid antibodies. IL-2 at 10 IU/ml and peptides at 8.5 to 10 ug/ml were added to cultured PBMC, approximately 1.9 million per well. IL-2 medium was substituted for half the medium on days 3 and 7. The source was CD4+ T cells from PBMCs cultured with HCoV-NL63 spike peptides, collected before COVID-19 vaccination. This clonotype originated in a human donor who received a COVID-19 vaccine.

CDR3 in amino acids: CASSAGTSSGEQFF. The CDR3 DNA reads as TGTGCCAGTAGTGCCGGGACTAGCTCGGGTGAGCAGTTCTTC. The rearrangement uses TRBV19 and TRBJ2-1; 9 bases match TRBD2. The CDR3 covers 14 residues. Germline V CDR1 and CDR2: LNHDA, SQIVND (reference sequence). The ends lost 5 bases at V and 9 bases at J; junction bases unmatched: 8.